One T cell receptor beta chain is described in this entry. Clinical histories supplied by participants themselves formed the basis of cohort assignment. Per the study methods: Quantification of nucleated cells was approximated via reference gene primer amplification. Method: immunoSEQ multiplex PCR; TCRdb's copy keeps in-frame clones and lacks some. The V and J calls and clone size are taken from that table; D and trimming were inferred from the DNA. The table includes 200,000 to 250,000 clones, over 80% detected once. The ends lost 4 bases at V and 7 bases at J; junction bases unmatched: 12. The CDR3 is 16 amino acids. In germline, CDR1 is SGHNT, CDR2 YYREEE (reference sequence). This sample is part of a study of blood T cell repertoires in COVID-19. Overall study: The United States, Italy and Spain were the sources of the acute and convalescent COVID-19 samples. T cells, B-cell-depleted T cells, or PBMCs provided the cDNA or gDNA that served as material.

This TCR was sampled from a woman aged 40 to 49 who had recovered from COVID-19. The chain has TRBV5-4 and TRBJ2-2, with 8 nucleotides matching TRBD1. Sequenced material: PBMCs or T cells enriched from blood (not recorded which). For the CDR3, the DNA is TGTGCCAGCAGCGAAGCGGCGGACAGGGTTAGCGGGGAGCTGTTTTTT. This translates into CASSEAADRVSGELFF.